This T cell receptor (beta chain) comes out of a study of T cell repertoires in cytomegalovirus infection. Study-level background: Epitope selection comprised recently identified HLA-C-restricted CMV epitopes and well-studied HLA-B-restricted CMV epitopes. Indications of both CMV infection and matching HLA type were provided by public TCR beta signatures. Study-wide points: The study found HLA-C-restricted CMV-specific TCR beta clonotypes dominating the ex vivo response.

This clonotype was observed a few times. The target antigen is unknown. TCRdb passed the reads through MiXCR, listing each CDR3 protein once. The sample has 150,000 or so distinct CDR3 sequences; approximately 30% are singletons. The CDR3 spans 15 residues. V was cut by 2 bases and J by 5 bases, with 15 bases left in between. Germline values: CDR1 SGHTA, CDR2 FQGNSA. The gene calls are TRBV7-2 and TRBJ1-1, with D unclear. The receptor's source is a human donor in good health (CMV status not recorded). Some clones in this sample may be carry-over from other donors' samples. Sequencing used CD8+ T cells from cultured PBMCs, obtained from culture after CMV antigen stimulation. As DNA, the CDR3 is TGTGCCAGCAGCTTAAGGTCCGGGGTGGATACTGAAGCTTTCTTT. Encoded protein: CASSLRSGVDTEAFF.